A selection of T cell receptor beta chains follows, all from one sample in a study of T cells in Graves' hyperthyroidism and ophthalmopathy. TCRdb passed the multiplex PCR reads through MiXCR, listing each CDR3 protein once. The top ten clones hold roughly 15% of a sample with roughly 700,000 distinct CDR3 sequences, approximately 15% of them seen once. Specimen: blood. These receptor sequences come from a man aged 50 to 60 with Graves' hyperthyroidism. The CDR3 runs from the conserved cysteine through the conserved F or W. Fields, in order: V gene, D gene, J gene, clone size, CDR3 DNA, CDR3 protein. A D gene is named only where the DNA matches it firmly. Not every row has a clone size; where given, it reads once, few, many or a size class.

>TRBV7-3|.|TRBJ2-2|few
TGTGCCAGCAGCGGACCGTCGGCGCGGGAGCTGTTTTTT
CASSGPSARELFF
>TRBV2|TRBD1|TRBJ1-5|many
TGTGCCAGCAGTGACACAGGGGGTATCAATCAGCCCCAGCATTTT
CASSDTGGINQPQHF
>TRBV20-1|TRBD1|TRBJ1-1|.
TGCAGCCCTGATAGGGGGCACGGTGAAGCTTTCTTT
CSPDRGHGEAFF
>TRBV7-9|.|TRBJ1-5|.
TGTGCCAGCAGCTTAAACGGTCAGCCCCAGCATTTT
CASSLNGQPQHF
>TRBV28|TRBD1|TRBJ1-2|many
TGTGCCAGCGGTTTGGGGACAGGGAGGTACTATGGCTACACCTTC
CASGLGTGRYYGYTF
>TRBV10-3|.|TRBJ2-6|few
TGTGCCACCAAAAGGAACCCCTCTGGGGCCAACGTCCTGACTTTC
CATKRNPSGANVLTF
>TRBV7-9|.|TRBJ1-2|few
TGTGCCAGCAGCCCTTTAGCAACTAACTATGGCTACACCTTC
CASSPLATNYGYTF
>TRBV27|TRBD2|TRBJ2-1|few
TGTGCCAGCAGATCCCCTAGCGGAACCCTTTCCTACAATGAGCAGTTCTTC
CASRSPSGTLSYNEQFF
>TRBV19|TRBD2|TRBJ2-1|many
TGTGCCAGTAGTATCGGGACTAGCAGCTACAATGAGCAGTTCTTC
CASSIGTSSYNEQFF
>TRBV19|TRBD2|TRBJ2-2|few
TGTGCCAGTAGTCGGACTAGCGGGACCGGGGAGCTGTTTTTT
CASSRTSGTGELFF
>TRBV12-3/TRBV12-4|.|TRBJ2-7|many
TGTGCCAGCAGCTACCCCGGGGGGACACCCTACGAGCAGTACTTC
CASSYPGGTPYEQYF
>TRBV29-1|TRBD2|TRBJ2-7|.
TGCAGCGTTGTGTCTAGCGGGGTCTACGAGCAGTACTTC
CSVVSSGVYEQYF
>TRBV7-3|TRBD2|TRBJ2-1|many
TGTGCCAGCAGTTGGACTAGCGGGAGAGGGAATGAGCAGTTCTTC
CASSWTSGRGNEQFF
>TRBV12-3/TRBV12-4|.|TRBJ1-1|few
TGTGCCAGCAGTGTACAGTTCGACACTGAAGCTTTCTTT
CASSVQFDTEAFF
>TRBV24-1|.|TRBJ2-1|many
TGTGCCACCAGTGACAAGAGAGTTAGCTCCTACAATGAGCAGTTCTTC
CATSDKRVSSYNEQFF
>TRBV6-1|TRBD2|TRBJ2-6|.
TGTGCCAGCAGTTCCGGACTAGCGGCCTCTGGGGCCAACGTCCTGACTTTC
CASSSGLAASGANVLTF
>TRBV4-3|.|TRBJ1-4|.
TGCGCCAGCAGCCAGAGAGCGACAGACCGTAACGAAAAACTGTTTTTT
CASSQRATDRNEKLFF
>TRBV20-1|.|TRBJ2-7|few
TGCAGTGCTAGAGATTCGCCTAACGGGTACGAGCAGTACTTC
CSARDSPNGYEQYF